Given below is one T cell receptor (beta chain) in context. This clonotype came up a few times. The antigen it binds to is not known. The sample holds no much larger clone one base away, and base qualities are not on file. This sample stems from a study of early T cells in non-severe SARS-CoV-2 infection (TCRdb year 2021). About the full investigation: Because TCR sequencing was done on bulk RNA from unsorted whole blood, the alpha and beta chains could not be paired. Study-level results and caveats: VDJdb matching was skewed toward anti-spike CD8 responses, so virus-specific expansions were likely underestimated and private and CD4 specificities were missed.

The trim is 6 bases for V and 6 bases for J, with a gap of 12 bases between the germline ends. CDR1 and CDR2 are read off the germline V gene as MDHEN and SYDVKM. The CDR3 spans 12 residues, from the cysteine through the phenylalanine. The only DNA kept is the CDR3, 36 bases in frame from the first base. Set within a cohort of healthcare workers in London, UK, this nested case-control study involved weekly PCR testing of nasopharyngeal swabs along with blood sampling. Healthcare workers were recruited during the week of the UK lockdown, between 23 and 31 March 2020, and followed weekly for up to roughly 15 weeks. Receptor libraries were prepared by 5' RACE. Sequenced using a NextSeq 500. In the TCR library protocol, unique molecular identifiers were attached to individual cDNA molecules to correct for PCR bias and sequencing error. Sequencing covered both TCR alpha and beta chains, and within each sample the abundances of alpha and beta sequences were tightly co-correlated. The paper's processing steps were these. V gene, J gene and CDR3 annotation of TCR sequences was performed with Decombinator V4. TCRs were defined as expanded if a significant change between any two time points was detected under a Poisson model with p below 0.0001. TCR abundances were normalised to the total number of TCRs sequenced in each sample and reported as counts per million. TRAV1-2 paired with TRAJ12, TRAJ20 or TRAJ33 defined MAIT TCRs, while TRAV10 paired with TRAJ18 defined iNKT TCRs. VDJdb, accessed 1 November 2021, was searched for CMV, EBV and SARS-CoV-2 annotated TCRs, with TCRs annotated for multiple antigens excluded. TCRdb redid the processing of the public reads, applying fastp at Q25 and MiXCR, and retained in-frame beta chains. Each CDR3 protein gets just one entry, which takes the most common genes and DNA from the rows behind it. These V and J calls originate from TCRdb's pipeline instead of the authors' own analysis. Across this sample there are 30,000 to 35,000 distinct CDR3 sequences, with around 7% seen only once. The ten largest clones add up to 2.5% to 3% of the sample.

The receptor was isolated from an adult who was a healthcare worker with PCR-confirmed SARS-CoV-2 infection or an uninfected control (not recorded which). The specimen sequenced was whole blood. Recombination joined TRBV28 with TRBJ2-7; the D gene is not confidently resolved. The DNA is as follows: TGTGCCAGCAGGGAACGGACGGGCGAGCAGTACTTC. Its coded protein is CASRERTGEQYF.